This T cell receptor beta chain originates from a study of prognosis after radiotherapy for stage I lung cancer. Study-level information: With a biologically effective dose of at least 100 Gy, radiotherapy took the form of SBRT split into 3 to 5 fractions. Broader study findings: Unique TCR clone counts were lower following stereotactic body radiation therapy (median approximately 9,600 versus 7,200).

It was by two-round multiplex PCR that TCR beta CDR3 was amplified from genomic DNA. Each TRBV and TRBJ gene had its own primer in the first PCR round. TCRdb itself ran the multiplex PCR reads through MiXCR, one entry per CDR3 protein. The sample lists tens of thousands of distinct CDR3 sequences; 40% to 55% were seen once. Germline V lookup: CDR1 KGHDR, CDR2 SFDVKD. With 6 bases removed from V and 4 bases from J, the gap between germline ends came to 18 bases. The CDR3 is made up of 15 amino acids. This clonotype is labeled as medium-sized. Antigen unknown. The sequencing here drew on PBMCs, taken before or after stereotactic body radiation therapy (not recorded which). This chain uses TRBV24-1 with TRBJ2-7; D might be TRBD2 (6 bases). The TCR sequence derives from a donor aged 50 or older with non-small cell lung cancer. In DNA form, the CDR3 reads TGTGCCACCAGTAAAAGCCGGGACTGGCCGTACGAGCAGTACTTC. This sequence encodes CATSKSRDWPYEQYF.